This TCR beta chain originates from a study of identifying expanded T cells in peripheral blood. General observations from the study: Clone count variance between roughly two-week samples rose with total template count. Technical replicates showed approximately 1.2 changed clones; about two weeks roughly 15; four weeks 19.

Collection occurred without any documented infections or immune events in donors. Profiling relied on immunoSEQ multiplex PCR, and the TCRdb table lists in-frame clones only, not all of them. This table has approximately 94,000 clones, 88% appearing once. The ends were cut back, 4 bases at V and 1 base at J, with 10 bases in the middle. Germline V lookup: CDR1 SNHLY, CDR2 FYNNEI. The CDR3 has 14 amino acids. Details on this clone: Its antigen is unidentified.

The rearrangement joins TRBV2 to TRBJ1-1; D is possibly TRBD1 (5 bases). This sequence originates from a person between 18 and 75 years old in good health. The sequencing sample was made of blood. The CDR3 DNA reads as TGTGCCAGCAGTGCTGAGGGGACGAACACTGAAGCTTTCTTT. Encoded protein: CASSAEGTNTEAFF.